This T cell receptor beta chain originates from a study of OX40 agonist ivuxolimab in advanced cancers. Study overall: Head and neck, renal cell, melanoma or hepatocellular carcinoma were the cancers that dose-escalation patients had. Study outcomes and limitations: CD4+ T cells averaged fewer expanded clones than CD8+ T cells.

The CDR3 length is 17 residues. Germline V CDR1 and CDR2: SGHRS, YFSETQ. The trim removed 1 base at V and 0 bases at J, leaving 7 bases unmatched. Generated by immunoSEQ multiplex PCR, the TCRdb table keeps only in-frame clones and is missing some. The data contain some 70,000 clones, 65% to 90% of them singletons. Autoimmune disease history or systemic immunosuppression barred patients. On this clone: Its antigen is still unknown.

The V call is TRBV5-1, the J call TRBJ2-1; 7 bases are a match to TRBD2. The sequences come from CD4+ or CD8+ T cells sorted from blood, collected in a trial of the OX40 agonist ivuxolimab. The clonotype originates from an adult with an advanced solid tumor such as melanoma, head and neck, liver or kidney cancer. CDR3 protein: CASSLLSGALSYNEQFF. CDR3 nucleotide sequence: TGCGCCAGCAGCTTGCTCAGCGGGGCCCTCTCCTACAATGAGCAGTTCTTC.